The present T cell receptor (beta chain) was sequenced within a study of molecular identifiers for immune sequencing clone quantification. Study results and caveats: Clones above 20 RNA copies contained over 98% of effector molecules but under 1% of naive ones.

This clonotype was seen at least ten times. Its antigen is unidentified. Libraries for naive CD8 T cells, which were made from roughly 21,000 to 960,000 sorted cells, drew on 10%, 30% or 50% of the RNA. One entry per CDR3 protein, called by TCRdb with MiXCR from the PCR reads. The sample carries about 320,000 distinct CDR3 sequences, roughly 24% recorded once. The material sequenced was naive CD8+ T cells from blood, with Jurkat cell RNA spiked in. Subset indicated: FACS-sorted CD8+CD4-CCR7+CD45RA+ naive T cells. The sequence was obtained from a human donor in good health. Some libraries in this study had Jurkat cell RNA spiked in.

In nucleotides, the CDR3 is TGTGCCAGCAGTTACTCGAGGGGGCAGGGCACTGAAGCTTTCTTT. The encoded protein is CASSYSRGQGTEAFF. The rearrangement joins TRBV6-5 to TRBJ1-1; 7 nucleotides align to TRBD1. CDR1 and CDR2 from the germline V gene are MNHEY and SVGAGI. The CDR3 covers 15 residues. V dropped 0 bases and J dropped 4; count of bases not matched to a gene: 5.